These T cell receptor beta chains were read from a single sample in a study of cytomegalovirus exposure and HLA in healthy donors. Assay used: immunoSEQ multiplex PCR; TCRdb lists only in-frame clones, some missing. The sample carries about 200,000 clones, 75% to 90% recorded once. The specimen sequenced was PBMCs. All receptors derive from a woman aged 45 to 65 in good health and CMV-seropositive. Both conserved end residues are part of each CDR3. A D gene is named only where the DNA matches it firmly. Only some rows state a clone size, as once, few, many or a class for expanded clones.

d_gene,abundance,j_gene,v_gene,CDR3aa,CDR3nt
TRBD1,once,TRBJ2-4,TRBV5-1,CASSWQGAQNIQYF,TGCGCCAGCAGCTGGCAGGGGGCCCAAAACATTCAGTACTTC
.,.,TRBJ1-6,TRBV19,CASSTGSSYNSPLHF,TGTGCCAGTAGTACGGGGAGCTCCTATAATTCACCCCTCCACTTT
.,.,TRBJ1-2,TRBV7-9,CASSSTSEWGEVYGYTF,TGTGCCAGCAGCTCGACATCTGAATGGGGGGAAGTCTATGGCTACACCTTC
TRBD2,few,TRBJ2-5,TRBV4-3,CASSQDRASGGGETQYF,TGCGCCAGCAGCCAAGACCGAGCTAGCGGGGGGGGAGAGACCCAGTACTTC
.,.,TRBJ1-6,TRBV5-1,CASSLGREFGPLHF,TGCGCCAGCAGCTTGGGACGGGAATTCGGCCCCCTCCACTTT
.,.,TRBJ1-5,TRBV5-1,CASAVYSNQPQHF,TGCGCCAGCGCCGTCTATAGCAATCAGCCCCAGCATTTT
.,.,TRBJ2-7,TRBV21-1,CASSGGDFSYEQYF,TGTGCCAGCAGCGGGGGGGACTTCTCCTACGAGCAGTACTTC
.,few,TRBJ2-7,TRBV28,CASSLFGGEQYF,TGTGCCAGCAGTTTATTTGGAGGGGAGCAGTACTTC
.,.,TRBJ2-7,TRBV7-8,CASSAPGFSYEQYF,TGTGCCAGCAGCGCTCCAGGGTTCTCCTACGAGCAGTACTTC
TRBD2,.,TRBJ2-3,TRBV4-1,CASSQARTSGREVDTQYF,TGCGCCAGCAGCCAGGCCCGGACTAGCGGGAGGGAAGTAGATACGCAGTATTTT
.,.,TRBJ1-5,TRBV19,CASSMVRGQPQHF,TGTGCCAGTAGTATGGTCAGGGGTCAGCCCCAGCATTTT
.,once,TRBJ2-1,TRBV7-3,CASSLTAVYNEQFF,TGTGCCAGCAGCTTAACCGCAGTCTACAATGAGCAGTTCTTC
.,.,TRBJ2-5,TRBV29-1,CSVTGSQETQYF,TGCAGCGTTACAGGGTCGCAAGAGACCCAGTACTTC
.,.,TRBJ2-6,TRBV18,CASSPKQATFSGANVLTF,TGTGCCAGCTCACCAAAACAGGCTACCTTCTCTGGGGCCAACGTCCTGACTTTC
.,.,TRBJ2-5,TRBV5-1,CASSPSAGLQETQYF,TGCGCCAGCAGCCCCTCAGCAGGGCTTCAAGAGACCCAGTACTTC
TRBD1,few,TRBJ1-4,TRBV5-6,CASEPGTGREKLFF,TGTGCCAGCGAGCCCGGGACAGGGCGCGAAAAACTGTTTTTT
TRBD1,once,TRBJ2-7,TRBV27,CASSLRTGDREQYF,TGTGCCAGCAGTTTAAGGACAGGGGACCGCGAGCAGTACTTC
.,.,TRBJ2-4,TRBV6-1,CASSEGPRDIQYF,TGTGCCAGCAGTGAGGGGCCTCGGGACATTCAGTACTTC
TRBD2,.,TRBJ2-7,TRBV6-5,CASNPGLAGVREQYF,TGTGCCAGCAACCCAGGACTAGCGGGAGTGCGCGAGCAGTACTTC
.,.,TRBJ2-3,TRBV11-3,CASSWGLQDTQYF,TGTGCCAGCAGCTGGGGACTCCAAGATACGCAGTATTTT
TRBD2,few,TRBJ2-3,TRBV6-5,CASKAGRGTTDTQYF,TGTGCCAGCAAGGCAGGGAGGGGCACTACAGATACGCAGTATTTT
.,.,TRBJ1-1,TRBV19,CASSITQGTEAFF,TGTGCCAGTAGTATCACACAGGGTACTGAAGCTTTCTTT
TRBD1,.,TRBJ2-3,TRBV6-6,CASSKTGLDTQYF,TGTGCCAGCAGTAAGACAGGGTTAGATACGCAGTATTTT
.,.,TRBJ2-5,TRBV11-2,CASSLAGDFQETQYF,TGTGCCAGCAGCTTAGCGGGGGACTTCCAAGAGACCCAGTACTTC
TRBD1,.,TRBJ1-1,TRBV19,CASKGDRQMNTEAFF,TGTGCCAGTAAAGGGGACAGGCAGATGAACACTGAAGCTTTCTTT
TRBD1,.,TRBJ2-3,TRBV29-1,CSALDRATDTQYF,TGCAGCGCACTGGACAGGGCCACAGATACGCAGTATTTT
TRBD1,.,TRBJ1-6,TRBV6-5,CASSSGTGNSPLHF,TGTGCCAGCAGTTCCGGGACAGGCAATTCACCCCTCCACTTT
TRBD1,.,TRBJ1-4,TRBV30,CAWSTGTGEEKLFF,TGTGCCTGGAGTACCGGGACAGGGGAAGAAAAACTGTTTTTT
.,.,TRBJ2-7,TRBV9,CASSVTGSYEQYF,TGTGCCAGCAGCGTTACAGGCTCCTACGAGCAGTACTTC